The 16 T cell receptor beta chains reported below all come from one sample, sequenced in a study of prognosis after radiotherapy for stage I lung cancer. Amplicons of TCR beta CDR3 were generated from genomic DNA by two-round multiplex PCR. The first PCR round targeted every TRBV and TRBJ gene with specific primers. MiXCR was run by TCRdb on the multiplex PCR reads, yielding one entry per CDR3 protein. Here the sample spans fewer than 65,000 distinct CDR3 sequences, over 30% being singletons. The sequencing used PBMCs, collected before or after stereotactic body radiation therapy (not recorded which). The receptor set was obtained from a donor of 50 years or more with non-small cell lung cancer.

This clonotype was observed a single time. This rearrangement joins TRBV5-1 to TRBJ2-2, with D unclear. Trimming took off 1 base at V and 6 bases at J, with 10 bases between the two ends. The CDR3 covers 14 residues. Germline CDR1 SGHRS, CDR2 YFSETQ. The CDR3 DNA follows: TGCGCCAGCAGCTTGTTAACCGGGTCCGGGGAGCTGTTTTTT. Its protein is CASSLLTGSGELFF.

The J gene is TRBJ2-1, the V gene TRBV30, with D possibly TRBD1 on 6 matching bases. Trimming cost V 3 bases and J 2 bases, with 17 bases left between them. CDR3 length: 16 residues. Germline CDR1 GTSNPN, CDR2 SVGIG (reference sequence). The DNA for the CDR3 is TGTGCCTGGAGAAGACTAATTACAGGGACCTACAATGAGCAGTTCTTC. It is translated as CAWRRLITGTYNEQFF.

This clonotype was detected ten times or more. V gene TRBV12-3 or TRBV12-4 combines with J gene TRBJ2-1; 14 positions agree with TRBD2. Losses at the gene ends were 6 bases for V and 6 bases for J; bases not matched to a gene: 4. This CDR3 has 15 residues. CDR3 in DNA: TGTGCCAGCAGCTCGACTAGCGGGAGGGCCAATGAGCAGTTCTTC. Translated: CASSSTSGRANEQFF.

The chain is built from TRBV2 and TRBJ1-4; 7 bases align to TRBD1. The CDR3 loop spans 16 amino acids. The ends lost 4 bases at V and 8 bases at J; junction bases unmatched: 13. Looked up from germline, CDR1 is SNHLY and CDR2 is FYNNEI. The CDR3 sequence is CASSGQIGGSGEKLFF. CDR3 sequence (DNA): TGTGCCAGCAGTGGCCAAATAGGGGGCTCTGGGGAAAAACTGTTTTTT.

At least ten counts were recorded for this clonotype. The chain joins TRBV5-1 to TRBJ2-1; TRBD2 matches at 11 bases. From germline, CDR1 is SGHRS and CDR2 YFSETQ. Germline trimming cut 6 bases from V and 6 bases from J; bases unmatched to any gene: 5. The CDR3 sequence is 14 residues long. The CDR3 nucleotides are TGCGCCAGCACCCTAACTAGCGGGGGCAATGAGCAGTTCTTC. It is translated as CASTLTSGGNEQFF. Looking up the rest from reference TRBV5-1 and TRBJ2-1 gives the full variable domain: KAGVTQTPRYLIKTRGQQVTLSCSPISGHRSVSWYQQTPGQGLQFLFEYFSETQRNKGNFPGRFSGRQFSNSRSEMNVSTLELGDSALYLCASTLTSGGNEQFFGPGTRLTVL.

This clonotype was seen ten or more times. This chain joins TRBV29-1 and TRBJ2-1, with 7 bases fitting TRBD2. The CDR3 has 13 residues. Losses at the gene ends were 4 bases for V and 4 bases for J; bases not matched to a gene: 4. CDR1 and CDR2 from the germline V gene are SQVTM and ANQGSEA. The CDR3 coding sequence is TGCAGCGTTGGGTGGGAGGGGTACAATGAGCAGTTCTTC. As protein: CSVGWEGYNEQFF.

This clonotype was counted at least ten times. The chain recombines TRBV29-1 with TRBJ2-2; 11 nucleotides align to TRBD2. Germline V gene lookup returns CDR1 SQVTM and CDR2 ANQGSEA. The CDR3 loop spans 14 amino acids. The J segment lost 7 bases and the V segment lost 5 bases, leaving 6 bases of the junction unmatched. In DNA, the CDR3 is TGCAGCGTTTCACTAGCGGGAGATTACGGGGAGCTGTTTTTT. Its protein product is CSVSLAGDYGELFF.

The genes are TRBV20-1 and TRBJ1-6; D gene unclear. The germline CDR1 and CDR2 sequences are DFQATT and SNEGSKA (reference sequence). V lost 1 base and J 15 bases, leaving 16 bases between the germline ends. CDR3 length: 13 residues. The CDR3 protein is CSARAPYLGILHF. The CDR3 region has the DNA TGCAGTGCTAGAGCGCCTTACCTGGGTATCCTCCACTTT.

At least ten counts were recorded for this clonotype. V usage is TRBV24-1 and J usage is TRBJ2-6; 8 nucleotides match TRBD2. This CDR3 is 16 amino acids long. Germline CDR1 and CDR2: KGHDR and SFDVKD. V lost 4 bases, J lost 4 bases, and 5 bases stayed unmatched. This CDR3 reads CATSDGGVSGANVLTF. CDR3 coding DNA: TGTGCCACCAGTGACGGGGGGGTCTCCGGGGCCAACGTCCTGACTTTC.

This clonotype was recorded many times. V and J are TRBV11-1 and TRBJ1-3, with a tentative D call TRBD1 (5 bases). Germline V gives CDR1 SGHAT, CDR2 FQDESV (reference sequence). The CDR3 has 16 amino acids. The V end lost 3 bases, the J end lost 0 bases, and 12 bases lay between the germline ends. The CDR3 protein is CASSFSDTSSGNTIYF. CDR3 in DNA: TGTGCCAGCAGCTTCTCGGACACCTCCTCTGGAAACACCATATATTTT. Full variable domain (missing parts from reference TRBV11-1 and TRBJ1-3): EAEVAQSPRYKITEKSQAVAFWCDPISGHATLYWYRQILGQGPELLVQFQDESVVDDSQLPKDRFSAERLKGVDSTLKIQPAELGDSAMYLCASSFSDTSSGNTIYFGEGSWLTVV.

Note on this clonotype: A far larger clone is a single base away, which makes a read error likely. This chain connects TRBV6-2 or TRBV6-3 to TRBJ2-7; weak D call: TRBD2 (5 bases). In germline, CDR1 is MNHEY, CDR2 SVGEGT. CDR3 size: 12 residues. V shed 10 bases and J shed 3 bases, with 13 bases lying between them. CDR3 sequence reads: CAIRPGFYEQYF. CDR3 bases: TGTGCCATTCGGCCGGGGTTCTACGAGCAGTACTTC.

In this sample, this clonotype turned up many times. This rearrangement joins TRBV5-5 to TRBJ2-3, with a tentative D call TRBD1 (5 bases). Per germline, CDR1 SGHKS and CDR2 YYEKEE (reference sequence). The V and J ends lost 0 bases and 2 bases respectively, with 13 bases between them. The CDR3 runs to 16 residues. The CDR3 here is CASSLGTLVLTDTQYF. Here the CDR3 DNA reads TGTGCCAGCAGCTTGGGGACACTGGTCCTCACAGATACGCAGTATTTT.

This clonotype was seen at least ten times. V and J are TRBV5-1 and TRBJ2-1; 10 nucleotides line up with TRBD2. With 4 bases clipped from V and 7 bases from J, the junction kept 8 bases outside the gene matches. The CDR3 length is 15 residues. The germline V gene has CDR1 SGHRS and CDR2 YFSETQ. The CDR3 region is CASSPSSGSLNEQFF. The CDR3 DNA reads as TGCGCCAGCAGCCCTTCTAGCGGGAGCCTTAATGAGCAGTTCTTC.

The chain joins TRBV7-9 to TRBJ1-1; a weak D match, TRBD1 (5 bases). Germline V gene sequence: CDR1 SEHNR, CDR2 FQNEAQ (reference sequence). The CDR3 has 15 amino acids. Trimming pared 4 bases from V and 4 bases from J, leaving 16 bases between. CDR3: CASSSIAVGPTEAFF. CDR3 nucleotides: TGTGCCAGCAGCTCCATCGCGGTGGGGCCCACTGAAGCTTTCTTT. Looking up the rest from reference TRBV7-9 and TRBJ1-1 gives the full variable domain: DTGVSQNPRHKITKRGQNVTFRCDPISEHNRLYWYRQTLGQGPEFLTYFQNEAQLEKSRLLSDRFSAERPKGSFSTLEIQRTEQGDSAMYLCASSSIAVGPTEAFFGQGTRLTVV.

This clonotype was observed many times. This sequence may be a read error, since a much larger clone differs from it by one base. The chain combines TRBV20-1 with TRBJ2-1; the match to TRBD2 covers 10 bases. Germline V CDR1 and CDR2: DFQATT, SNEGSKA (reference sequence). The CDR3 has 15 amino acids. Here the CDR3 DNA reads TGCAGTGCTACCTCTAGCGGGAGTGCCTACAGTGAGCAGTTCTTC. Translated, it gives CSATSSGSAYSEQFF.

As for this clonotype: A read error likely explains this, since a far larger clone differs by one base. In DNA form, the CDR3 reads TGTGCCAGCTGCCCTAGTGCGTACTACGAGCAGTACTTC. This translates into CASCPSAYYEQYF. The genes are TRBV6-4 and TRBJ2-7; D is unclear. The CDR3 length is 13 residues. The germline V gene encodes CDR1 MRHNA and CDR2 SNTAGT. V gave up 8 bases and J gave up 3 bases, with 14 bases separating them.